A single sample is the source of the 8 T cell receptor beta chains below, sequenced in a study of cytomegalovirus exposure and HLA in healthy donors. The PCR ran on 60 Vbeta and 13 Jbeta primers. Generated by immunoSEQ multiplex PCR, the TCRdb table keeps only in-frame clones and is missing some. The table records about 180,000 clones, 84% of them present only once. The sequencing sample was made of PBMCs. These receptor sequences come from a girl aged 10 to 17 in good health and CMV-seropositive.

CDR3 residues: CASSKDRTGDVPEAFF. CDR3 nucleotides: TGTGCCAGCAGCAAAGACAGGACAGGGGATGTACCTGAAGCTTTCTTT. The gene calls are TRBV21-1 and TRBJ1-1; no check of the table's D call, TRBD1, against the DNA was made. TRBV21-1 is shown as a pseudogene. The CDR3 sequence is 16 residues long.

The chain recombines TRBV5-1 with TRBJ1-1, with D unresolved. V dropped 4 bases and J dropped 2 bases, with 12 bases sitting between them. CDR1 and CDR2 (germline): SGHRS, YFSETQ. CDR3 length equals 14 residues. This chain's CDR3 is CASSRGELNTEAFF. Here the CDR3 DNA reads TGCGCCAGCAGCCGAGGAGAACTTAACACTGAAGCTTTCTTT.

The count of this clone is one. The chain employs TRBV6-5 and TRBJ2-5; TRBD2 matches at 7 bases. Near its end, the DNA agrees better with TRBJ2-7, so the J call may be wrong. CDR1 is MNHEY, CDR2 SVGAGI, per germline. CDR3 size: 14 residues. The CDR3 DNA reads TGTGCCAGCACCTCGGCTCTAGCGGACTACGAGCAGTACTTC. Translated: CASTSALADYEQYF.

The chain is built from TRBV19 and TRBJ1-5; 8 bases agree with TRBD1. Per the germline V gene, CDR1 is LNHDA and CDR2 is SQIVND (reference sequence). This CDR3 is built from 15 residues. Trimming at V came to 7 bases and at J to 3 bases, leaving 8 bases not matched to a gene. CDR3 loop: CASIGDRGYNQPQHF. As DNA, the CDR3 is TGTGCCAGTATAGGTGACAGGGGTTACAATCAGCCCCAGCATTTT.

The chain has TRBV19 and TRBJ2-4; 7 nucleotides match TRBD1. This CDR3 is 13 amino acids long. Germline CDR1 reads LNHDA; CDR2 reads SQIVND (reference sequence). Trimming removed 5 bases from V and 7 bases from J; junction bases left unmatched: 5. The CDR3 nucleotides read TGTGCCAGTAGTCGCAAGACAGGGAACATTCAGTACTTC. Residues: CASSRKTGNIQYF.

The chain carries TRBV30 and TRBJ1-5; D ambiguous. The germline V gene encodes CDR1 GTSNPN and CDR2 SVGIG (reference sequence). Trimming removed 2 bases from V and 0 bases from J, with 11 bases in between. The CDR3 runs 15 residues. The CDR3 loop is CAWSFRSYSNQPQHF. CDR3 bases: TGTGCCTGGAGTTTCCGGAGCTATAGCAATCAGCCCCAGCATTTT.

This rearrangement joins TRBV7-9 to TRBJ1-1; possible D gene TRBD1, 5 bases. Trimming removed 4 bases at V and 3 bases at J, with 9 bases between. The length of the CDR3 is 13 residues. Looked up from germline, CDR1 is SEHNR and CDR2 is FQNEAQ (reference sequence). The CDR3 bases are TGTGCCAGCAGCTCGACAGACTACACTGAAGCTTTCTTT. Its translation is CASSSTDYTEAFF.

V and J are TRBV5-4 and TRBJ2-7; 9 bases align to TRBD1. CDR3 size: 14 residues. The V gene end was trimmed by 4 bases and the J gene end by 6 bases; junction bases not matched to a gene: 8. CDR1 and CDR2 (germline): SGHNT, YYREEE (reference sequence). The CDR3 nucleotides read TGTGCCAGCAGCCTGGGACAGGGTAAAGGCGAGCAGTACTTC. Its protein product is CASSLGQGKGEQYF. Combining the CDR3 with reference TRBV5-4 and TRBJ2-7 gives the whole variable domain ETGVTQSPTHLIKTRGQQVTLRCSSQSGHNTVSWYQQALGQGPQFIFQYYREEENGRGNFPPRFSGLQFPNYSSELNVNALELDDSALYLCASSLGQGKGEQYFGPGTRLTVT.